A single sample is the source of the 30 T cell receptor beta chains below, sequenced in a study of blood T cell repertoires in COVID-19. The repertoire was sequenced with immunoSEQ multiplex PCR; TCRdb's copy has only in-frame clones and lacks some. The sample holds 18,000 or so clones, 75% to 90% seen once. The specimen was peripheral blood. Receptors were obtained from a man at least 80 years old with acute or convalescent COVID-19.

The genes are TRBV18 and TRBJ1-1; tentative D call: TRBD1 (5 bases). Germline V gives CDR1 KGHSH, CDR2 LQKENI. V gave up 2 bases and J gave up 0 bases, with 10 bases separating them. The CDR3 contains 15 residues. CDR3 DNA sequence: TGTGCCAGCTCACCAACAGGCTCTCTGAACACTGAAGCTTTCTTT. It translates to CASSPTGSLNTEAFF.

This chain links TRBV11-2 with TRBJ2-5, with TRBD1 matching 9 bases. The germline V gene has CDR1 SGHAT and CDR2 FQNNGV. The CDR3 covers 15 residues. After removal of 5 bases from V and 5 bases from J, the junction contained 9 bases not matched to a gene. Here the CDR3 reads CASSLTGGSEETQYF. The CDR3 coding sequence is TGTGCCAGCAGCCTTACAGGGGGCAGTGAGGAGACCCAGTACTTC.

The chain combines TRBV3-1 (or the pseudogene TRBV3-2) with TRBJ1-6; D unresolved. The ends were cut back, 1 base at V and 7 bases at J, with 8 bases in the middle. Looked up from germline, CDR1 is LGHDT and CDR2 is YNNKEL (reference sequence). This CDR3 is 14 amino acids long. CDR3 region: CASSQGRENSPLHF. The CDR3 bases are TGTGCCAGCAGCCAAGGGAGGGAAAATTCACCCCTCCACTTT.

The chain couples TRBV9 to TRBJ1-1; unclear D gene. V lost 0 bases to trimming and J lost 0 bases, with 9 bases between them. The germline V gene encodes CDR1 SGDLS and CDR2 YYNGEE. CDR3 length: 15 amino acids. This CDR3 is CASSVGGSMNTEAFF. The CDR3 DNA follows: TGTGCCAGCAGCGTAGGAGGGTCCATGAACACTGAAGCTTTCTTT.

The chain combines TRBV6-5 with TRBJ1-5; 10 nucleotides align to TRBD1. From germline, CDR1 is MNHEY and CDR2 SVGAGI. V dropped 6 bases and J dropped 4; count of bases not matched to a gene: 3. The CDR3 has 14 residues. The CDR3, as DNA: TGTGCCAGCAGAGTGGGACAGGGGAATCAGCCCCAGCATTTT. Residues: CASRVGQGNQPQHF.

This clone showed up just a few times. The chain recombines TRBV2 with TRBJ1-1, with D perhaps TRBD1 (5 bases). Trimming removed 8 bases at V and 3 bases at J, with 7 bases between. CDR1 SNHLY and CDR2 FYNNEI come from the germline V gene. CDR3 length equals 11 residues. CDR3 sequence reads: CASGGDTEAFF. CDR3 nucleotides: TGTGCCAGCGGAGGGGACACTGAAGCTTTCTTT.

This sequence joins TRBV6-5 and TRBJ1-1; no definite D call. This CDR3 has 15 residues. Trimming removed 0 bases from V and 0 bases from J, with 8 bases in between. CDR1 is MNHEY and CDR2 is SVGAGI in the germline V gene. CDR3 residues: CASSYSIEVNTEAFF. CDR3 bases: TGTGCCAGCAGTTACTCGATTGAGGTGAACACTGAAGCTTTCTTT.

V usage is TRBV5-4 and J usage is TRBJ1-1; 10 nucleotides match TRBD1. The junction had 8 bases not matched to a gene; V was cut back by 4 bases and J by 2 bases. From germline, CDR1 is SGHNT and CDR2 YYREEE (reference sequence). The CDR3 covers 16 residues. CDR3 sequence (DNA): TGTGCCAGCAGCCCGACAGGGGGCTTAACCAACACTGAAGCTTTCTTT. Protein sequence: CASSPTGGLTNTEAFF.

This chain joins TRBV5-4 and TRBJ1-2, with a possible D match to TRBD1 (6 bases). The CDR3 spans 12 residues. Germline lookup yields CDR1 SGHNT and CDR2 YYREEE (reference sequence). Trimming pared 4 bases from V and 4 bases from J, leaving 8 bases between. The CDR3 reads CASSQDSYGYTF. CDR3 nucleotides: TGTGCCAGCAGCCAGGACAGCTATGGCTACACCTTC.

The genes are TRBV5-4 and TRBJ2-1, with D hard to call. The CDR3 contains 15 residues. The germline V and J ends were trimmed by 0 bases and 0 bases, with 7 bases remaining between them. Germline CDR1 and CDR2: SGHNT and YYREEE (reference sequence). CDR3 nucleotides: TGTGCCAGCAGCTTGGGAGTAAGCTCCTACAATGAGCAGTTCTTC. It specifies CASSLGVSSYNEQFF.

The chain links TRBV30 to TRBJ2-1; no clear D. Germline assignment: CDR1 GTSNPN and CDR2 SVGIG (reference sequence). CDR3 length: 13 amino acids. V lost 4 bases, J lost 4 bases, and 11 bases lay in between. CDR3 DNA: TGTGCCTGGACAAGCCAACAGTACAATGAGCAGTTCTTC. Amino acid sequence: CAWTSQQYNEQFF.

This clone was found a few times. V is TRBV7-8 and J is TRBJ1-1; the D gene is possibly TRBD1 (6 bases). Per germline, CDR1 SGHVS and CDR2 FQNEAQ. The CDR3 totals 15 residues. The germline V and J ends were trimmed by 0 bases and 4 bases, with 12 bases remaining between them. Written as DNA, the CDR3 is TGTGCCAGCAGCTTAGCGGCAGGGGTTGTCACTGAAGCTTTCTTT. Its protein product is CASSLAAGVVTEAFF. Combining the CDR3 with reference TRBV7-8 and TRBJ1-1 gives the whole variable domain GAGVSQSPRYKVAKRGQDVALRCDPISGHVSLFWYQQALGQGPEFLTYFQNEAQLDKSGLPSDRFFAERPEGSVSTLKIQRTQQEDSAVYLCASSLAAGVVTEAFFGQGTRLTVV.

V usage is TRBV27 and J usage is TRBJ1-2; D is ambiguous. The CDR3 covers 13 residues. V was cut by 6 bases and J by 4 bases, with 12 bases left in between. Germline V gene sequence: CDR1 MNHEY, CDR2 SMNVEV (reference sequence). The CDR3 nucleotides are TGTGCCAGCAGACCGACGGGATTCTATGGCTACACCTTC. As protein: CASRPTGFYGYTF.

The CDR3 reads CASSIGDSRGSSHEQYF. For the CDR3, the DNA is TGTGCCAGTAGTATAGGAGATTCGCGGGGGTCCTCTCACGAGCAGTACTTC. J is TRBJ2-7 and V is TRBV19; 7 bases line up with TRBD2. The CDR3 spans 17 residues. V lost 1 base, J lost 5 bases, and 14 bases stayed unmatched. Looked up from germline, CDR1 is LNHDA and CDR2 is SQIVND (reference sequence). Full variable domain (outside the CDR3, taken from reference TRBV19 and TRBJ2-7): DGGITQSPKYLFRKEGQNVTLSCEQNLNHDAMYWYRQDPGQGLRLIYYSQIVNDFQKGDIAEGYSVSREKKESFPLTVTSAQKNPTAFYLCASSIGDSRGSSHEQYFGPGTRLTVT.

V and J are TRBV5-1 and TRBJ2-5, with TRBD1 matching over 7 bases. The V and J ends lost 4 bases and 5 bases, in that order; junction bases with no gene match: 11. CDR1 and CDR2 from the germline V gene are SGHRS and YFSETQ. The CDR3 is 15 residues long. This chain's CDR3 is CASSPTTGPPETQYF. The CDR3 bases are TGCGCCAGCAGCCCCACGACAGGGCCTCCTGAGACCCAGTACTTC.

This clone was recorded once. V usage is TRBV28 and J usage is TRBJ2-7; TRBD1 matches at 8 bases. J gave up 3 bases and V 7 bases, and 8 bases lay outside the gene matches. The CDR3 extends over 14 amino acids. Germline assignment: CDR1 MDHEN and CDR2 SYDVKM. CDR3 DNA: TGTGCCAGCACTCACCAGGGGGCAATCTACGAGCAGTACTTC. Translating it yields CASTHQGAIYEQYF.

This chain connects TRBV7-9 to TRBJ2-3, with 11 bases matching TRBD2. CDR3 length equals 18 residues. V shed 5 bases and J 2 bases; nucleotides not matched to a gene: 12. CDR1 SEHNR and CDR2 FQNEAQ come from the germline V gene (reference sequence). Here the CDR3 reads CASSPLAGGSLLTDTQYF. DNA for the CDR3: TGTGCCAGCAGCCCCCTAGCGGGGGGCTCCCTTCTCACAGATACGCAGTATTTT. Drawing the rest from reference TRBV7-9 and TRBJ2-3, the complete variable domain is DTGVSQNPRHKITKRGQNVTFRCDPISEHNRLYWYRQTLGQGPEFLTYFQNEAQLEKSRLLSDRFSAERPKGSFSTLEIQRTEQGDSAMYLCASSPLAGGSLLTDTQYFGPGTRLTVL.

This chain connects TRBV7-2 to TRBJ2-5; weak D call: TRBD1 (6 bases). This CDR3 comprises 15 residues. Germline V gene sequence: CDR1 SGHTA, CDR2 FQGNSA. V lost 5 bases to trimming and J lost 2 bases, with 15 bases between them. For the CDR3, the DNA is TGTGCCAGCAGCAACACCGACAGGAATCAAGAGACCCAGTACTTC. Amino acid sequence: CASSNTDRNQETQYF. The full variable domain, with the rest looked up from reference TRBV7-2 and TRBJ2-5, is GAGVSQSPSNKVTEKGKDVELRCDPISGHTALYWYRQSLGQGLEFLIYFQGNSAPDKSGLPSDRFSAERTGGSVSTLTIQRTQQEDSAVYLCASSNTDRNQETQYFGPGTRLLVL.

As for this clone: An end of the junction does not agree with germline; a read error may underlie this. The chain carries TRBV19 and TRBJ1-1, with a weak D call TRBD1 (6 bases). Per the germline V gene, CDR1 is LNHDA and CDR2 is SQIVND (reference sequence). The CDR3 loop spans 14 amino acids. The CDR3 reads CASSIRTENAEAFF. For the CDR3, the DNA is TGTGCCAGTAGTATAAGGACAGAGAACGCTGAAGCTTTCTTT.

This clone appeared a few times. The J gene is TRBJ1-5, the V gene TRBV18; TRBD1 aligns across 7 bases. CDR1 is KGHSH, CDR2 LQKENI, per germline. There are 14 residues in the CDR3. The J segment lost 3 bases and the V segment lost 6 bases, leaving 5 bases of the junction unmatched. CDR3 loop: CASSPGGDNQPQHF. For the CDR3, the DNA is TGTGCCAGCTCTCCAGGGGGGGACAATCAGCCCCAGCATTTT.

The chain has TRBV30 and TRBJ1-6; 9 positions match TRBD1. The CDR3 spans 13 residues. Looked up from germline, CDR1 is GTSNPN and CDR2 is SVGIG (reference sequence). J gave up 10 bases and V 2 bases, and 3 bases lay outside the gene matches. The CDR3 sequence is CAWSWDRESPLHF. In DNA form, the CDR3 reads TGTGCCTGGAGTTGGGACAGGGAATCACCCCTCCACTTT.

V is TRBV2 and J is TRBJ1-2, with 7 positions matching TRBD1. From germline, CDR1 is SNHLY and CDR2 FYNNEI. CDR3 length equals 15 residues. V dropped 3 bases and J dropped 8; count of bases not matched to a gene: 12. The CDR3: CASSDLGRGMQGYTF. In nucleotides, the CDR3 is TGTGCCAGCAGTGATTTAGGCAGGGGGATGCAAGGCTACACCTTC.

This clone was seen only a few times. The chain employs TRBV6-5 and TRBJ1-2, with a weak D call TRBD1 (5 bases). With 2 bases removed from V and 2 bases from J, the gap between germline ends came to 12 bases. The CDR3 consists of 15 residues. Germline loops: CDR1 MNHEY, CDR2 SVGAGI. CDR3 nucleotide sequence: TGTGCCAGCAGTTACACAATACAGGTGAACTATGGCTACACCTTC. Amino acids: CASSYTIQVNYGYTF.

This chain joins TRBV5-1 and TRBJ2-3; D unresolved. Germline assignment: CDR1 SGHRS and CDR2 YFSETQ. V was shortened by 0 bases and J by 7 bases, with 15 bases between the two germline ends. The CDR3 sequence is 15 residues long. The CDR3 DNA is TGCGCCAGCAGCTTGGACCCGACACCGCCGAATACGCAGTATTTT. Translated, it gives CASSLDPTPPNTQYF.

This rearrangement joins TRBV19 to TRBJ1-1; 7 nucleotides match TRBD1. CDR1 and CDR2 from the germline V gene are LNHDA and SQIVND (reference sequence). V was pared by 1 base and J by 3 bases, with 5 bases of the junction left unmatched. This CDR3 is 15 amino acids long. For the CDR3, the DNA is TGTGCCAGTAGTATAGGTGGGACAGATTACACTGAAGCTTTCTTT. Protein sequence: CASSIGGTDYTEAFF.

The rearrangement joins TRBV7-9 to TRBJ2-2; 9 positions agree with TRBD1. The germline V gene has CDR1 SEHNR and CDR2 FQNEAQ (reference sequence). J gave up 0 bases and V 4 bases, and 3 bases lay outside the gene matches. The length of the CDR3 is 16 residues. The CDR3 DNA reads TGTGCCAGCAGCTCCCGACAGGGGGCGAACACCGGGGAGCTGTTTTTT. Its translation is CASSSRQGANTGELFF.

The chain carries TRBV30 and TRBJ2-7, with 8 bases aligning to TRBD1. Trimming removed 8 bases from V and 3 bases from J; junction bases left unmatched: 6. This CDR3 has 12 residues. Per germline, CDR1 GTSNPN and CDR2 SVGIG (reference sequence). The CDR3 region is CALKGQVYEQYF. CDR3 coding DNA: TGTGCCCTAAAGGGACAGGTCTACGAGCAGTACTTC. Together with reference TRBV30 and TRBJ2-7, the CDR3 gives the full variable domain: SQTIHQWPATLVQPVGSPLSLECTVEGTSNPNLYWYRQAAGRGLQLLFYSVGIGQISSEVPQNLSASRPQDRQFILSSKKLLLSDSGFYLCALKGQVYEQYFGPGTRLTVT.

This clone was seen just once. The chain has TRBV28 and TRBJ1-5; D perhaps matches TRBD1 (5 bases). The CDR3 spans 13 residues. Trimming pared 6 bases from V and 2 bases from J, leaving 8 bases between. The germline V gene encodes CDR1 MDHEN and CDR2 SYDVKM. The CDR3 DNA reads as TGTGCCAGCAGAATACAGGGCAATCAGCCCCAGCATTTT. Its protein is CASRIQGNQPQHF.

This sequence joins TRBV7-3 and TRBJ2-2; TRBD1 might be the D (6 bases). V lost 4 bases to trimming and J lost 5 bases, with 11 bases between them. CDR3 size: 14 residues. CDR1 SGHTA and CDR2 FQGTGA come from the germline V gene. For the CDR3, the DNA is TGTGCCAGCAGCTACAGTACAGGGACCGGGGAGCTGTTTTTT. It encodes CASSYSTGTGELFF.

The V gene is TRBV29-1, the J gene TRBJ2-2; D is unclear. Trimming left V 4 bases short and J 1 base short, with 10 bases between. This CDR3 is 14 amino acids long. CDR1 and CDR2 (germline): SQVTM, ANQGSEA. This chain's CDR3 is CSVATFGNTGELFF. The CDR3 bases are TGCAGCGTTGCTACTTTCGGGAACACCGGGGAGCTGTTTTTT.